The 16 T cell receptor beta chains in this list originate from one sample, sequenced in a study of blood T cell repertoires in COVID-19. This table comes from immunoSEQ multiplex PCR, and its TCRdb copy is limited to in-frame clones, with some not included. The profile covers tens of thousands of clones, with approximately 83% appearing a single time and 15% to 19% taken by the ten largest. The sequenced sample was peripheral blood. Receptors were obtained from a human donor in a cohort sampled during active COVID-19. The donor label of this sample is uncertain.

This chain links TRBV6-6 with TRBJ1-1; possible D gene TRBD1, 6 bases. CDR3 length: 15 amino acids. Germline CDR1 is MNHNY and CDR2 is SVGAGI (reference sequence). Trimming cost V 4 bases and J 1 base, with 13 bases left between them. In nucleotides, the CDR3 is TGTGCCAGCAGTTCAAGGGGGGGTAGGAACACTGAAGCTTTCTTT. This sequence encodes CASSSRGGRNTEAFF.

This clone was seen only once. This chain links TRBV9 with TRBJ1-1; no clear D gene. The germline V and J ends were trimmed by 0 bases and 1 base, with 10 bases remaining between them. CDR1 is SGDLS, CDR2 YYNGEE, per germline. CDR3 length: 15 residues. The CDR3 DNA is TGTGCCAGCAGCGTAGCTTCGGCAGGGAACACTGAAGCTTTCTTT. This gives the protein CASSVASAGNTEAFF.

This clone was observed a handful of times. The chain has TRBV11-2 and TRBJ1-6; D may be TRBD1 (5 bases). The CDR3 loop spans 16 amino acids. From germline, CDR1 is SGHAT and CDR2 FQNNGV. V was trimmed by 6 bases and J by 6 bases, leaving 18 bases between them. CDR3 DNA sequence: TGTGCCAGCAGACCGGGTTTTAAGGGGTTTAATTCACCCCTCCACTTT. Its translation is CASRPGFKGFNSPLHF.

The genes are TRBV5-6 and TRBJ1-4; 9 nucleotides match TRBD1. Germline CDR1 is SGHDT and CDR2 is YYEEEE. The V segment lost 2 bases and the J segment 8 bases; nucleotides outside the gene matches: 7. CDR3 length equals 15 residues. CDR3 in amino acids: CASSLPRDREEKLFF. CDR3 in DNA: TGTGCCAGCAGCTTACCCCGGGACAGGGAAGAAAAACTGTTTTTT.

CDR3 amino acids: CASSLFARGNEKLFF. The CDR3 nucleotides are TGCGCCAGCAGCTTGTTTGCCCGAGGTAATGAAAAACTGTTTTTT. The chain joins TRBV5-1 to TRBJ1-4; D unresolved. Per the germline V gene, CDR1 is SGHRS and CDR2 is YFSETQ. The CDR3 contains 15 residues. Trimming shortened V by 1 base and J by 4 bases, and 11 bases separated the two germline ends.

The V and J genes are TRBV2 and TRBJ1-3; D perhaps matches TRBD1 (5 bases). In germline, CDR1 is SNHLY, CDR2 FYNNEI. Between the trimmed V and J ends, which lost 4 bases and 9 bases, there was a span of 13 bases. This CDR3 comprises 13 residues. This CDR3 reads CASSGRDSGTIYF. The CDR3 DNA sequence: TGTGCCAGCAGTGGACGGGACTCTGGCACCATATATTTT.

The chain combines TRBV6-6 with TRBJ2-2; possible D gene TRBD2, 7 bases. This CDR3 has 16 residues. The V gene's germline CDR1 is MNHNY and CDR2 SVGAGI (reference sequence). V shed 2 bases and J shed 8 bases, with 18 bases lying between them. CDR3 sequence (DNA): TGTGCCAGCAGTTACGTTGGGGGGGGGCCAAGTGGGGAGCTGTTTTTT. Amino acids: CASSYVGGGPSGELFF.

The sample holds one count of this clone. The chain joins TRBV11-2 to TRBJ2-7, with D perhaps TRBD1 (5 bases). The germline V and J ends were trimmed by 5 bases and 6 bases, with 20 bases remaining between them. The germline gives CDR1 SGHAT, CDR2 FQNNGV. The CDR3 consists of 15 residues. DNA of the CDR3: TGTGCCAGCAGCCCCCCCCTTAGGGGATCTGGCGAGCAGTACTTC. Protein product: CASSPPLRGSGEQYF.

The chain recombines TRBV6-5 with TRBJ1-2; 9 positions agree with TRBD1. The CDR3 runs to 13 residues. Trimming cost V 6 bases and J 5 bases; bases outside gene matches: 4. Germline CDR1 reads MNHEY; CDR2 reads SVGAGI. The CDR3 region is CASRTGGRYGYTF. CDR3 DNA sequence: TGTGCCAGCAGAACAGGGGGCCGGTATGGCTACACCTTC.

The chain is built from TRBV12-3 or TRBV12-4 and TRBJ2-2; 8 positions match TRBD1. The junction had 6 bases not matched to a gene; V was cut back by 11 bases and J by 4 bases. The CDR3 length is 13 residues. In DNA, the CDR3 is TGTGCCTCCCACAGGGGGGTCACCGGGGAGCTGTTTTTT. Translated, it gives CASHRGVTGELFF.

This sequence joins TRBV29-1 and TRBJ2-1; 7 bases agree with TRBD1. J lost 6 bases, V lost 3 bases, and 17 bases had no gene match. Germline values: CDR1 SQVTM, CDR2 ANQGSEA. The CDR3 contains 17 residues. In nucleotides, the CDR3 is TGCAGCGTTGACCCCGGGACAGATCACCAAGCGCTCAATGAGCAGTTCTTC. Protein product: CSVDPGTDHQALNEQFF.

DNA of the CDR3: TGTGCCAGCAGCAAAAGCGGACAGGGGAATGATGGCTACACCTTC. This gives the protein CASSKSGQGNDGYTF. The chain employs TRBV7-2 and TRBJ1-2, with 9 bases matching TRBD1. V was pared by 5 bases and J by 6 bases, with 10 bases of the junction left unmatched. In germline, CDR1 is SGHTA, CDR2 FQGNSA. The length of the CDR3 is 15 residues.

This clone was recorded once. The CDR3 loop reads CASSQGGGNEKLFF. The CDR3 region has the DNA TGCGCCAGCAGCCAAGGGGGCGGGAATGAAAAACTGTTTTTT. The chain combines TRBV5-1 with TRBJ1-4; 7 nucleotides align to TRBD1. The CDR3 has 14 residues. In germline, CDR1 is SGHRS, CDR2 YFSETQ. V shed 4 bases and J 5 bases; nucleotides not matched to a gene: 5.

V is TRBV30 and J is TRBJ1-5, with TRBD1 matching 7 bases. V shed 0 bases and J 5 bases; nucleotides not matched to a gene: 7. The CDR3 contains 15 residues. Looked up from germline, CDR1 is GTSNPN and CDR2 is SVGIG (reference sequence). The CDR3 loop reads CAWSVPTGNDQPQHF. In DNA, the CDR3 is TGTGCCTGGAGTGTCCCGACAGGGAACGATCAGCCCCAGCATTTT.

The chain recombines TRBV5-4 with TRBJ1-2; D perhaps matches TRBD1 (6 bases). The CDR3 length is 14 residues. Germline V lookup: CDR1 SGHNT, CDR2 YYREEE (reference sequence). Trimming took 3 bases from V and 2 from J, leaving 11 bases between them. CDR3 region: CASSSLQGNYGYTF. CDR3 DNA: TGTGCCAGCAGCTCCCTGCAGGGGAACTATGGCTACACCTTC.

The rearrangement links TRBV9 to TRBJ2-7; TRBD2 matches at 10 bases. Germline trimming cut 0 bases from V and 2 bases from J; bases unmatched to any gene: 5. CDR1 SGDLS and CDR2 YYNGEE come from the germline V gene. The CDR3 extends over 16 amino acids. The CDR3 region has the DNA TGTGCCAGCAGCGTAGCGGGAAGCGGGGGGGCCTACGAGCAGTACTTC. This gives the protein CASSVAGSGGAYEQYF.